This T cell receptor (beta chain) emerged from a study of graft-versus-host responses after intestinal transplantation. On the study more broadly: Uniformly, recipients were administered anti-thymocyte globulin induction with subsequent tacrolimus and steroids for 3 to 4 years. Study-level points and caveats: Early post-transplant HvG declines showed an association with peak circulating GvH clone levels. The authors found GvH clones in recipient marrow, some appearing first in ileum or blood.

TCRdb's table, derived via immunoSEQ multiplex PCR, lists solely in-frame clones and lacks some. This sample carries 100,000 or so clones, 90% to 95% of them seen once, and the ten largest clones take about 1%. This clone has just one count. Its target is unknown. The CDR3 consists of 17 residues. Germline V gene lookup returns CDR1 MDHEN and CDR2 SYDVKM. With 7 bases removed from V and 2 bases from J, the gap between germline ends came to 21 bases. The clonotype originates from a human donor who was the organ donor for an intestinal transplant. The gene calls are TRBV28 and TRBJ1-3; perhaps TRBD1 as D (6 bases). The sequencing here drew on unstimulated CD8+ T cells sorted from spleen or lymph node cells, taken before transplant. The CDR3 here is CASKGTQLGTTGNTIYF. The CDR3 nucleotides are TGTGCCAGCAAGGGAACACAACTTGGGACAACTGGAAACACCATATATTTT.